This entry lists 4 T cell receptor beta chains sequenced from one sample in a study of CD8 T cells in ankylosing spondylitis. TCRdb called the 5' RACE reads again in MiXCR, with one record for every CDR3 protein. Seen here are 200,000 to 300,000 distinct CDR3 sequences, around 10% observed once, and the top ten hold roughly 6.8%. Material: blood, either unsorted or a sorted T cell fraction (not recorded which). Every receptor here comes from a male donor with ankylosing spondylitis or in good health (not recorded which).

This clonotype was counted ten times or more. This CDR3 is CASSLSGTINYFTDTQYF. CDR3 in DNA: TGTGCCAGCAGTTTATCAGGGACCATAAACTATTTCACAGATACGCAGTATTTT. The chain recombines TRBV12-3 or TRBV12-4 with TRBJ2-3; perhaps D is TRBD1 or TRBD2 (5 bases each). The CDR3 spans 18 residues. Trimming took off 2 bases at V and 2 bases at J, with 20 bases between the two ends.

This clonotype was seen repeatedly, ten times or more. This chain uses TRBV5-8 with TRBJ1-4; D gene ambiguous. Germline V gene data show CDR1 as SGHTS and CDR2 as YDEGEE. V was cut by 1 base and J by 0 bases, with 4 bases left in between. The CDR3 is 14 residues long. This CDR3 is CASSLLSTNEKLFF. The CDR3 DNA is TGTGCCAGCAGCTTGTTGTCAACTAATGAAAAACTGTTTTTT.

This clonotype showed up many times. This chain links TRBV12-3 or TRBV12-4 with TRBJ2-7, with 15 nucleotides matching TRBD2. CDR3 length: 17 residues. The junction had 11 bases not matched to a gene; V was cut back by 4 bases and J by 7 bases. In DNA form, the CDR3 reads TGTGCCAGCAGTTCCCCTGGGCCCGGGACTAGCGGGGGGGAGCAGTACTTC. This gives the protein CASSSPGPGTSGGEQYF.

This clonotype was observed many times. The chain employs TRBV28 and TRBJ1-4; TRBD1 aligns across 7 bases. After removal of 5 bases from V and 4 bases from J, the junction contained 10 bases not matched to a gene. This CDR3 has 16 amino acids. Germline V gene lookup returns CDR1 MDHEN and CDR2 SYDVKM. The CDR3 region has the DNA TGTGCCAGCAGTCTACCCGACAGGGAAAATAATGAAAAACTGTTTTTT. Translated, it gives CASSLPDRENNEKLFF.